This entry is about one T cell receptor (beta chain). Its antigen is still unknown. The data are from a study of monozygotic twins with inflammatory bowel disease. General study results and limits: Using the inverse Simpson index, IBD patients had lower TCRbeta diversity than healthy co-twins. Repertoire similarity matched across concordant and discordant twins, perhaps owing to limited power.

CDR3 length equals 15 residues. Germline V gene lookup returns CDR1 KGHSH and CDR2 LQKENI. UMIs that had a 6-nucleotide sample barcode were put in using template switching. TCRdb reanalyzed the 5' RACE reads and collapses them to one entry per CDR3 protein, without DNA. In total, the table holds some 300,000 distinct CDR3 sequences. This clonotype originated in a human donor with ulcerative colitis or Crohn's disease, or a healthy co-twin of an affected twin (not recorded which). The chain joins TRBV18 to TRBJ1-1; TCRdb indicates TRBD1, and absent DNA this call remains unverified. Sequenced: blood. CDR3 region: CASSPGQGKSTEAFF.